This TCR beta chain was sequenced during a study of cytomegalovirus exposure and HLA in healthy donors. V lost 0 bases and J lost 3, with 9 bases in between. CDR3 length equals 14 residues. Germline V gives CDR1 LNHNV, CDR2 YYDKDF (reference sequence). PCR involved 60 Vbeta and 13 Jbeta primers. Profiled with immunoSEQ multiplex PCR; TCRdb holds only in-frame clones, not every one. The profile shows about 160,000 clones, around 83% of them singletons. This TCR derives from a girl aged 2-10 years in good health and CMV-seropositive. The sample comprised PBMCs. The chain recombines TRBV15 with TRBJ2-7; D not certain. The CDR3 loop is CATSRDAQSYEQYF. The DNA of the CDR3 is TGTGCCACCAGCAGAGATGCACAGAGCTACGAGCAGTACTTC.